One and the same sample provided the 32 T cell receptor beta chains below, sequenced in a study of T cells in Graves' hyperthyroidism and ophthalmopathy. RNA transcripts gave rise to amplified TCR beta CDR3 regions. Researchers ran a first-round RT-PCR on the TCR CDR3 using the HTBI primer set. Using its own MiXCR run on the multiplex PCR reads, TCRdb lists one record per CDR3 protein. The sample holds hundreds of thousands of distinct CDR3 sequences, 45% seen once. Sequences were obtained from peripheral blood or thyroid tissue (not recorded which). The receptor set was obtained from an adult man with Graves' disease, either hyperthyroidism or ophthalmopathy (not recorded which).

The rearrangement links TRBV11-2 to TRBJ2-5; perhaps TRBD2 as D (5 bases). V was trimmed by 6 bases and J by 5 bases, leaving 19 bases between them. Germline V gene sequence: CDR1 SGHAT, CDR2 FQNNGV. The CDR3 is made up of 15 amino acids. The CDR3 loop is CASSPTGKGSETQYF. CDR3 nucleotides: TGTGCCAGCAGTCCGACGGGAAAGGGTTCGGAGACCCAGTACTTC.

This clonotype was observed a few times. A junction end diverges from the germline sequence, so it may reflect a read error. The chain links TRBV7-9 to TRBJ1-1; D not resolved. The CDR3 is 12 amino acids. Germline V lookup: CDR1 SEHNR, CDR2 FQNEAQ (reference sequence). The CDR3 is CASNLERLEAFF. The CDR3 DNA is TGTGCCAGCAACTTAGAGCGACTTGAAGCTTTCTTT.

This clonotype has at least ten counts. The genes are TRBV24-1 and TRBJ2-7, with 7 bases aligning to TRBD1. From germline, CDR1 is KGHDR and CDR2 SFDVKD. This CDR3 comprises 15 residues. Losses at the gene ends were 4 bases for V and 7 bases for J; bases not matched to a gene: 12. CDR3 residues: CATSDHPGQLPEQYF. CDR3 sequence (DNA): TGTGCCACCAGTGACCATCCGGGACAGCTTCCAGAGCAGTACTTC.

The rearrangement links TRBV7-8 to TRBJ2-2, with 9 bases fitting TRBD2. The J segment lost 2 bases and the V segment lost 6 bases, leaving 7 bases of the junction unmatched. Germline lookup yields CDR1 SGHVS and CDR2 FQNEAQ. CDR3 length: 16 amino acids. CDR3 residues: CASRPLLAGNTGELFF. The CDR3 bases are TGTGCCAGCAGGCCACTACTAGCGGGCAACACCGGGGAGCTGTTTTTT.

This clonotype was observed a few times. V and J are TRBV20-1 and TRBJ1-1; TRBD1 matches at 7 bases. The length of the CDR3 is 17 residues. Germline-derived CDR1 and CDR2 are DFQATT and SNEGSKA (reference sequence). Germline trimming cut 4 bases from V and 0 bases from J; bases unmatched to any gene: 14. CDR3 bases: TGCAGTGCTAACACCAGGGGGGCCCAGCTCATGAACACTGAAGCTTTCTTT. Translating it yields CSANTRGAQLMNTEAFF.

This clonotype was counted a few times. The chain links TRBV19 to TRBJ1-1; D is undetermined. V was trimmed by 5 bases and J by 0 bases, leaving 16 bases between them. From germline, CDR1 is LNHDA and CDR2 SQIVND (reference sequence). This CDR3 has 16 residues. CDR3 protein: CASSPTRNLMNTEAFF. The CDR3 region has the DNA TGTGCCAGTAGTCCAACACGGAATCTAATGAACACTGAAGCTTTCTTT.

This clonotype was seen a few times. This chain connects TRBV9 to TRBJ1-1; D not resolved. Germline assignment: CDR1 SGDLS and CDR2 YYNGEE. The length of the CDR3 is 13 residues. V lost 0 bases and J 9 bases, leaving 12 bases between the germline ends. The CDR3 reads CASSVGVGLKAFF. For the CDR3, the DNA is TGTGCCAGCAGCGTAGGGGTCGGGCTTAAAGCTTTCTTT.

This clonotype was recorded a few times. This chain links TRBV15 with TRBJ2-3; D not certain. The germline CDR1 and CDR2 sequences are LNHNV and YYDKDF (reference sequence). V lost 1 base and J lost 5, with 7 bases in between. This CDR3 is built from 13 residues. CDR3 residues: CATSRAPEDTQYF. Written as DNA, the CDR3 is TGTGCCACCAGCAGAGCACCGGAAGATACGCAGTATTTT. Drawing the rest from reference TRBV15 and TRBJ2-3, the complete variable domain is DAMVIQNPRYQVTQFGKPVTLSCSQTLNHNVMYWYQQKSSQAPKLLFHYYDKDFNNEADTPDNFQSRRPNTSFCFLDIRSPGLGDTAMYLCATSRAPEDTQYFGPGTRLTVL.

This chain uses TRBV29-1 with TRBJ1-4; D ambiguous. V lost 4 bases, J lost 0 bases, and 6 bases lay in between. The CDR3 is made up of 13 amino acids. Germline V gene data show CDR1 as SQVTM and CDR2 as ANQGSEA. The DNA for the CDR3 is TGCAGCGTTGTAGAGACAACTAATGAAAAACTGTTTTTT. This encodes CSVVETTNEKLFF.

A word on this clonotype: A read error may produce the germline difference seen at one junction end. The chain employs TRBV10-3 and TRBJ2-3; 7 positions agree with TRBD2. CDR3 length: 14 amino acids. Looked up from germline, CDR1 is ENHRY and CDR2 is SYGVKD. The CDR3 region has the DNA TGTGCCAGCAGTCTAAGTGCGGGAGCAGATACGCAGTATTTT. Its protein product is CASSLSAGADTQYF.

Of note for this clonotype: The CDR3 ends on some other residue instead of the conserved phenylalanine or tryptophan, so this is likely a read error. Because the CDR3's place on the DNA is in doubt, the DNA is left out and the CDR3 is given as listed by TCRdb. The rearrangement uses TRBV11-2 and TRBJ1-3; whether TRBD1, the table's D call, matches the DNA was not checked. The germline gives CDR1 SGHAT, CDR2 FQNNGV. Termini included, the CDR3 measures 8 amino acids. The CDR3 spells CASSLDGT.

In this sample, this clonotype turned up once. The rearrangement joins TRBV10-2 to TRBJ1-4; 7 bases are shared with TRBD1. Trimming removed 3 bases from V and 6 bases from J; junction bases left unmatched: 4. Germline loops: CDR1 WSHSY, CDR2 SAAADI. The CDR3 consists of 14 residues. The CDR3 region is CASSDGDSHEKLFF. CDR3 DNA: TGCGCCAGCAGTGATGGGGACAGCCATGAAAAACTGTTTTTT.

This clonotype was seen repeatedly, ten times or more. The CDR3 DNA reads as TGCAGTGCTAGTGGAGTAGGGGACCAAGAGACCCAGTACTTC. Its translation is CSASGVGDQETQYF. The chain uses TRBV20-1 and TRBJ2-5, with D maybe TRBD1 (5 bases). CDR1 and CDR2 (germline): DFQATT, SNEGSKA (reference sequence). This CDR3 is 14 amino acids long. V gave up 3 bases and J gave up 0 bases, with 11 bases separating them.

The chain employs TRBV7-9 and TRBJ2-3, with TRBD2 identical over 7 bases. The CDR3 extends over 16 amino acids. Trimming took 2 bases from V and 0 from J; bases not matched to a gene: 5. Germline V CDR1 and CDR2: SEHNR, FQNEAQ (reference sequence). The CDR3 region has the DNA TGTGCCAGCAGCTTAATTGCGGGAGTTAGCACAGATACGCAGTATTTT. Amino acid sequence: CASSLIAGVSTDTQYF.

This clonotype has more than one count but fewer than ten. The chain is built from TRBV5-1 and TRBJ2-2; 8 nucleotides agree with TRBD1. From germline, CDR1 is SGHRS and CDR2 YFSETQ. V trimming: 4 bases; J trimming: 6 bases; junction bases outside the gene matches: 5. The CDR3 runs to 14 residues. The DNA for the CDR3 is TGCGCCAGCAGCCACGGACAGGGCGCCGGGGAGCTGTTTTTT. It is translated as CASSHGQGAGELFF. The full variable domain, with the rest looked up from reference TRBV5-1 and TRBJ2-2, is KAGVTQTPRYLIKTRGQQVTLSCSPISGHRSVSWYQQTPGQGLQFLFEYFSETQRNKGNFPGRFSGRQFSNSRSEMNVSTLELGDSALYLCASSHGQGAGELFFGEGSRLTVL.

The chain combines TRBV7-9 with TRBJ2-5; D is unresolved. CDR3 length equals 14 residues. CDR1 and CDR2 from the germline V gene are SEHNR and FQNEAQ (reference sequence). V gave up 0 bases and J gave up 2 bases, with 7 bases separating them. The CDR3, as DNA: TGTGCCAGCAGCTTAGCCTCACAACAAGAGACCCAGTACTTC. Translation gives CASSLASQQETQYF.

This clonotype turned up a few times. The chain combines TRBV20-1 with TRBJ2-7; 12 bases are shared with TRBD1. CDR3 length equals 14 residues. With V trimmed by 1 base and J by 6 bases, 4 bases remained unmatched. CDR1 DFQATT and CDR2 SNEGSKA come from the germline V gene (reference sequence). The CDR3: CSARAGTGGGEQYF. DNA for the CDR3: TGCAGTGCTAGAGCGGGGACAGGGGGCGGCGAGCAGTACTTC.

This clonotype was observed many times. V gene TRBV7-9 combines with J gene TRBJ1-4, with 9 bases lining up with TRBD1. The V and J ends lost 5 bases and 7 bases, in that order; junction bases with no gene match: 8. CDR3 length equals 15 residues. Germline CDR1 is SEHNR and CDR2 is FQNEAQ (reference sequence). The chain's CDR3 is CASSPRTGEGEKLFF. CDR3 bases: TGTGCCAGCAGCCCCCGGACAGGGGAGGGTGAAAAACTGTTTTTT.

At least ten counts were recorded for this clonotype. CDR3 coding DNA: TGTGCCAGCAGCATGGGGACCATCCGGGAGCAGTACTTC. The encoded protein is CASSMGTIREQYF. The chain combines TRBV7-2 with TRBJ2-7; possibly TRBD1 or TRBD2 for D (5 bases each). This CDR3 region has 13 residues. CDR1 SGHTA and CDR2 FQGNSA come from the germline V gene. V lost 5 bases and J 7 bases, leaving 15 bases between the germline ends.

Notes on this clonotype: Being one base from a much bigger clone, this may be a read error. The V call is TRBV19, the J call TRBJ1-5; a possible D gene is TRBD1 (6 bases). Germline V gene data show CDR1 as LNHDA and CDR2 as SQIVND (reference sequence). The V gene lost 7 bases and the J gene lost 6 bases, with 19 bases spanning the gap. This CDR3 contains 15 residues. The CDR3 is CASNAGAGARQPQHF. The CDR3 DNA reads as TGTGCCAGTAACGCGGGGGCAGGGGCTCGTCAGCCCCAGCATTTT.

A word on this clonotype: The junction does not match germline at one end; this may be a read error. The CDR3 loop reads CASSLGQGASCEQYF. In nucleotides, the CDR3 is TGTGCCAGCAGTTTGGGACAGGGGGCCTCCTGCGAGCAGTACTTC. V usage is TRBV6-5 and J usage is TRBJ2-7; 12 bases fit TRBD1. The V gene's germline CDR1 is MNHEY and CDR2 SVGAGI. CDR3 length: 15 amino acids.

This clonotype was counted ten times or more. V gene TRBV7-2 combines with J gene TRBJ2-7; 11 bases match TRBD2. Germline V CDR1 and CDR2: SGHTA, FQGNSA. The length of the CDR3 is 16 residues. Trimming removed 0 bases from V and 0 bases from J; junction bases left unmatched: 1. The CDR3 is CASSLAGTSGSYEQYF. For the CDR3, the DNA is TGTGCCAGCAGCTTAGCGGGGACTAGCGGCTCCTACGAGCAGTACTTC.

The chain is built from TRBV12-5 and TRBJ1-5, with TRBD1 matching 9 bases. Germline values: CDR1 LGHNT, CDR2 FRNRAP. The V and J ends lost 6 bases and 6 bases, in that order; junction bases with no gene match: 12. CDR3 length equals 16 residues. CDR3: CASGLPTGGGSQPQHF. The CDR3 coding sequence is TGTGCTAGTGGCCTGCCCACAGGGGGCGGGAGTCAGCCCCAGCATTTT.

The DNA for the CDR3 is TGCAGTGCTAGAGGGACAGGGGATTTTAACTATGGCTACACCTTC. This codes for CSARGTGDFNYGYTF. V is TRBV20-1 and J is TRBJ1-2; TRBD1 aligns across 9 bases. Germline V lookup: CDR1 DFQATT, CDR2 SNEGSKA (reference sequence). CDR3 length: 15 residues. V shed 1 base and J 1 base; nucleotides not matched to a gene: 4.

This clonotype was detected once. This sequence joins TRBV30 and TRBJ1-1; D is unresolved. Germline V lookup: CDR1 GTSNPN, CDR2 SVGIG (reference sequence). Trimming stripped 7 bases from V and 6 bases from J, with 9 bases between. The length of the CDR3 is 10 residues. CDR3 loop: CAFRTAEAFF. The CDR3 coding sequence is TGTGCCTTCCGCACCGCTGAAGCTTTCTTT.

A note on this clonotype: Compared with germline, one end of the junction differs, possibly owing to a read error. CDR3 coding DNA: TGTGCCATCAGTGCAGTAAATAATTCACCCCTCCACTTT. Translated: CAISAVNNSPLHF. V usage is TRBV6-5 and J usage is TRBJ1-6; D unresolved. The CDR3 has 13 amino acids. Per germline, CDR1 MNHEY and CDR2 SVGAGI.

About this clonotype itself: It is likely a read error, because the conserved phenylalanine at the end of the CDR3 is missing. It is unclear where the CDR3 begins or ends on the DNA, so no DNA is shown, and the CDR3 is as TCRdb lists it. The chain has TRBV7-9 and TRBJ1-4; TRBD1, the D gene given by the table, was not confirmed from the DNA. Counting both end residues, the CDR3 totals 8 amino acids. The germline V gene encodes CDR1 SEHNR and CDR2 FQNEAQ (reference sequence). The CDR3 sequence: CASSEGEY.

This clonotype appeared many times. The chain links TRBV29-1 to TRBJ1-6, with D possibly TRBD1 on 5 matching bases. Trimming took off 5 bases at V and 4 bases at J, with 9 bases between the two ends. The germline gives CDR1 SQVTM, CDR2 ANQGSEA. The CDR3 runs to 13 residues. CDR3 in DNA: TGCAGCGTTCGAGGGGATTATAATTCACCCCTCCACTTT. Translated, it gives CSVRGDYNSPLHF.

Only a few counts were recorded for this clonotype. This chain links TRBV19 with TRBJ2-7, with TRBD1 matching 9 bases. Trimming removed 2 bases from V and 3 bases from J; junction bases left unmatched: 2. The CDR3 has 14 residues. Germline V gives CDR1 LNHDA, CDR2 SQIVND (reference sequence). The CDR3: CASSIRTGVYEQYF. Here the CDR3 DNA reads TGTGCCAGTAGTATAAGGACAGGGGTCTACGAGCAGTACTTC.

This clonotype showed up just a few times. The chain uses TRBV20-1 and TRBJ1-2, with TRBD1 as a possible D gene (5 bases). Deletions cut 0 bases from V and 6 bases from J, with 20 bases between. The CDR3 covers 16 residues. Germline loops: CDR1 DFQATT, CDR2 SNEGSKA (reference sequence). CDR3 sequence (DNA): TGCAGTGCTAGAGATCCTGCGGGGCCCCTTAAGGATGGCTACACCTTC. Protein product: CSARDPAGPLKDGYTF.

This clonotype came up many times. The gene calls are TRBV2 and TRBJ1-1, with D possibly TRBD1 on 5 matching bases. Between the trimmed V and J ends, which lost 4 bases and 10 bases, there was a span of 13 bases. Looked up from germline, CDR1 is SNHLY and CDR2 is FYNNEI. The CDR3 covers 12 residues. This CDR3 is CASSVQGGVAFF. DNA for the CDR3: TGTGCCAGCAGTGTCCAGGGAGGGGTAGCTTTCTTT.

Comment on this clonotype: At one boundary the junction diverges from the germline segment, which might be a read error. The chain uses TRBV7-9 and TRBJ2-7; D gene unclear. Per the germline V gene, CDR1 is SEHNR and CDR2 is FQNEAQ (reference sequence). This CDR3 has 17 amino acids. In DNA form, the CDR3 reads TGCGCCAGCAGCCAAGAATTGGGCCAGCTGCTCTCCTACGAGCAGTACTTC. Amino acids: CASSQELGQLLSYEQYF.